Sequencing of this TCR beta chain was carried out in a study of blood T cell repertoires in COVID-19. The CDR3 is 15 amino acids. Losses at the gene ends were 0 bases for V and 5 bases for J; bases not matched to a gene: 4. Germline lookup yields CDR1 SEHNR and CDR2 FQNEAQ (reference sequence). Produced via immunoSEQ multiplex PCR; TCRdb's table is partial and in-frame only. The sample holds under 200,000 clones, approximately 86% seen once. This clonotype originated in a man aged 60 to 75 who had recovered from COVID-19. The chain combines TRBV7-9 with TRBJ2-7; 10 bases map to TRBD1. Material for sequencing was peripheral blood. The CDR3 DNA is TGTGCCAGCAGCTTAGCTGGGACAGGGGTCGACGAGCAGTACTTC. Protein product: CASSLAGTGVDEQYF. The full variable domain, with the rest looked up from reference TRBV7-9 and TRBJ2-7, is DTGVSQNPRHKITKRGQNVTFRCDPISEHNRLYWYRQTLGQGPEFLTYFQNEAQLEKSRLLSDRFSAERPKGSFSTLEIQRTEQGDSAMYLCASSLAGTGVDEQYFGPGTRLTVT.